The 3 T cell receptor beta chains below all came from one sample that was sequenced in a study of T cell responses to AZD1222 COVID-19 vaccine. Profiled with immunoSEQ multiplex PCR; TCRdb holds only in-frame clones, not every one. This table holds about 150,000 clones, around 87% found once. Sequences were derived from peripheral blood, sampled 28 days after the second AZD1222 dose. Every receptor here comes from an adult who received the AZD1222 COVID-19 vaccine.

The CDR3 protein is CASSVQGDTDTQYF. The CDR3 nucleotides are TGTGCCAGCAGTGTTCAGGGGGACACAGATACGCAGTATTTT. The rearrangement links TRBV6-2 or TRBV6-3 to TRBJ2-3; 7 nucleotides line up with TRBD1. The germline V gene encodes CDR1 MNHEY and CDR2 SVGEGT. CDR3 length equals 14 residues. With 5 bases clipped from V and 2 bases from J, the junction kept 4 bases outside the gene matches.

The rearrangement links TRBV6-4 to TRBJ2-1; 9 bases match TRBD1. The CDR3 spans 14 residues. Germline CDR1 MRHNA, CDR2 SNTAGT. J lost 4 bases, V lost 6 bases, and 4 bases had no gene match. The CDR3 nucleotides read TGTGCCAGCAGCCTGGACAGGGGTTACAATGAGCAGTTCTTC. Encoded protein: CASSLDRGYNEQFF.

Ten or more counts support this clone. The chain is built from TRBV28 and TRBJ1-5; D may be TRBD1 (5 bases). The CDR3 runs to 12 residues. Between the trimmed V and J ends, which lost 6 bases and 6 bases, there was a span of 9 bases. Looked up from germline, CDR1 is MDHEN and CDR2 is SYDVKM. CDR3 protein: CASREGPQPQHF. As DNA, the CDR3 is TGTGCCAGCAGAGAGGGGCCTCAGCCCCAGCATTTT.